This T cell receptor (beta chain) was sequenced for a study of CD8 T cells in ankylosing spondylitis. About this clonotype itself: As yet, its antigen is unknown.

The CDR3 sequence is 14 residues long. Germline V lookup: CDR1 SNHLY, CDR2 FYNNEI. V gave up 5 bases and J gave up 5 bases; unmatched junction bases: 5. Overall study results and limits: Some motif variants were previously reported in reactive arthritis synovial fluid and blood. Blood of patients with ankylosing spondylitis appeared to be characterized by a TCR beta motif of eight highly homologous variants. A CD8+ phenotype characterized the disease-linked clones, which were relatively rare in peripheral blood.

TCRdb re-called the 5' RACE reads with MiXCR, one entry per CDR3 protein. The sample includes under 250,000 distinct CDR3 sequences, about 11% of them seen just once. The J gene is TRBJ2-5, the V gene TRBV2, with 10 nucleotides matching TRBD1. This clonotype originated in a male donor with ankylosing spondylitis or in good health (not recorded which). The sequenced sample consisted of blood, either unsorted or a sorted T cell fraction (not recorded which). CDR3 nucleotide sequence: TGTGCCAGCAGTCCGGGACAGGGGTTGGAGACCCAGTACTTC. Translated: CASSPGQGLETQYF.